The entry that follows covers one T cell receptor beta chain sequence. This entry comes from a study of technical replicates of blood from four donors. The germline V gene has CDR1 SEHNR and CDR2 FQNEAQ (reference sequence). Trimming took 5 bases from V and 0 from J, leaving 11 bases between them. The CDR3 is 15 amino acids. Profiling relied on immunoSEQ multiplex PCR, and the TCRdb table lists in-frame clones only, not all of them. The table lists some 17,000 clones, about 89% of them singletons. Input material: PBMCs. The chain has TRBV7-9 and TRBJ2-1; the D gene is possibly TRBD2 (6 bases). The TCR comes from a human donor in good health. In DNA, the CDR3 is TGTGCCAGCAGCCGCTCCGGGAGCTCCTACAATGAGCAGTTCTTC. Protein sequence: CASSRSGSSYNEQFF.